This T cell receptor beta chain appears in the sequencing data of a study of blood T cell repertoires in COVID-19. Study-level information: PBMCs, B-cell-depleted T cells, or T cells provided the cDNA or gDNA that made up the material.

This clone was counted only a few times. Seattle's enrolled individuals joined amid active infection and were then monitored longitudinally. Source study methods: By means of reference gene primer amplification, nucleated cell counts were estimated. TCRdb keeps only in-frame clones here, not all; method: immunoSEQ multiplex PCR. Clone size and V and J calls were adopted from that table, with D and trimming inferred from the DNA. The sample lists roughly 130,000 clones; about 88% were seen once. V was pared by 0 bases and J by 1 base, with 7 bases between. Per germline, CDR1 SGHTS and CDR2 YDEGEE. The CDR3 is 14 amino acids.

The TCR was taken from a human donor with COVID-19, enrolled during active disease. The donor label of this sample is uncertain. Sequenced sample: peripheral blood. The chain couples TRBV5-8 to TRBJ1-1, with D uncertain. CDR3 coding DNA: TGTGCCAGCAGCTTGGGAGCCGAGAACACTGAAGCTTTCTTT. This sequence encodes CASSLGAENTEAFF. Using reference TRBV5-8 and TRBJ1-1 for the parts outside the CDR3, the full variable domain is EAGVTQSPTHLIKTRGQQATLRCSPISGHTSVYWYQQALGLGLQFLLWYDEGEERNRGNFPPRFSGRQFPNYSSELNVNALELEDSALYLCASSLGAENTEAFFGQGTRLTVV.